One sample yielded the 15 T cell receptor beta chains listed below, sequenced in a study of cytomegalovirus exposure and HLA in healthy donors. Primers: 60 Vbeta forward and 13 Jbeta reverse. Clones were read by immunoSEQ multiplex PCR, and TCRdb kept only the in-frame ones, dropping some. This table has 150,000 to 200,000 clones, roughly 60% appearing once. Sequenced: PBMCs. The receptor set was obtained from a man in his forties in good health and CMV-seronegative.

This clone has more than one count but fewer than ten. The rearrangement joins TRBV10-3 to TRBJ2-3, with TRBD2 identical over 11 bases. CDR1 and CDR2 (germline): ENHRY, SYGVKD. V lost 6 bases and J lost 4; bases outside the gene matches: 6. CDR3 length equals 15 residues. The CDR3 nucleotides are TGTGCCATCAGCACTAGCGGGAGTTTAGCAGATACGCAGTATTTT. Translating gives CAISTSGSLADTQYF.

V is TRBV30 and J is TRBJ1-1; D is uncertain. The germline V gene encodes CDR1 GTSNPN and CDR2 SVGIG (reference sequence). Trimming pared 1 base from V and 7 bases from J, leaving 7 bases between. This CDR3 region has 11 residues. In DNA, the CDR3 is TGTGCCTGGAGTGAACAAAGTGAAGCTTTCTTT. Encoded protein: CAWSEQSEAFF.

V gene TRBV5-1 combines with J gene TRBJ1-5, with 9 bases that match TRBD1. The V gene end was trimmed by 3 bases and the J gene end by 4 bases; junction bases not matched to a gene: 2. Germline CDR1 is SGHRS and CDR2 is YFSETQ. This CDR3 region has 14 residues. CDR3 protein: CASSSGQGNQPQHF. The CDR3 nucleotides read TGCGCCAGCAGCTCTGGACAGGGGAATCAGCCCCAGCATTTT.

This clone was seen a single time. The rearrangement uses TRBV15 and TRBJ1-6, with D uncertain. Germline CDR1 and CDR2: LNHNV and YYDKDF (reference sequence). CDR3 size: 17 residues. Trimming stripped 2 bases from V and 5 bases from J, with 16 bases between. The chain's CDR3 is CATSRNSPGADNSPLHF. The CDR3 region has the DNA TGTGCCACCAGCAGAAACTCCCCGGGAGCTGATAATTCACCCCTCCACTTT.

The CDR3: CASSSDATGGITDTEAFF. The CDR3 DNA sequence: TGTGCCAGCAGCTCCGACGCGACAGGGGGGATAACGGACACTGAAGCTTTCTTT. The V call is TRBV7-9, the J call TRBJ1-1, with 9 bases that match TRBD1. The germline V gene encodes CDR1 SEHNR and CDR2 FQNEAQ (reference sequence). V shed 4 bases, J shed 3 bases, and the junction held 15 bases outside the gene matches. The CDR3 length is 18 residues.

The gene calls are TRBV18 and TRBJ2-1; 12 bases agree with TRBD2. CDR1 and CDR2 (germline): KGHSH, LQKENI. CDR3 length: 16 amino acids. Losses at the gene ends were 1 base for V and 4 bases for J; bases not matched to a gene: 2. The chain's CDR3 is CASSPRTSGDYNEQFF. The CDR3 nucleotides read TGTGCCAGCTCACCACGGACTAGCGGGGATTACAATGAGCAGTTCTTC.

This clone was seen more than once but under ten times. The genes are TRBV27 and TRBJ1-2; 9 bases are shared with TRBD1. V lost 8 bases and J lost 6; bases outside the gene matches: 13. Germline V gives CDR1 MNHEY, CDR2 SMNVEV (reference sequence). The CDR3 has 15 amino acids. The CDR3 loop is CASGRGDREWDGYTF. CDR3 bases: TGTGCCAGCGGGAGAGGGGACAGGGAGTGGGATGGCTACACCTTC.

This clone was recorded once. The chain employs TRBV2 and TRBJ2-7; 11 nucleotides agree with TRBD2. The germline gives CDR1 SNHLY, CDR2 FYNNEI. The length of the CDR3 is 15 residues. With 7 bases clipped from V and 4 bases from J, the junction kept 9 bases outside the gene matches. The DNA of the CDR3 is TGTGCCAGCAACCCCAAGACTAGCGGGGATTACGAGCAGTACTTC. It encodes CASNPKTSGDYEQYF.

Here the CDR3 DNA reads TGTGCCAGCAGCGGGGGGGGGACAGGGTCCCTAGCGGGGTCAGATACGCAGTATTTT. This sequence encodes CASSGGGTGSLAGSDTQYF. V is TRBV5-5 and J is TRBJ2-3; D is tentatively TRBD1 or TRBD2 (9 bases each). Germline CDR1 and CDR2: SGHKS and YYEKEE (reference sequence). V shed 4 bases and J shed 4 bases, with 28 bases lying between them. The CDR3 runs 19 residues. The full variable domain, its missing parts supplied by reference TRBV5-5 and TRBJ2-3, is DAGVTQSPTHLIKTRGQQVTLRCSPISGHKSVSWYQQVLGQGPQFIFQYYEKEERGRGNFPDRFSARQFPNYSSELNVNALLLGDSALYLCASSGGGTGSLAGSDTQYFGPGTRLTVL.

V is TRBV5-4 and J is TRBJ2-2, with 8 bases identical to TRBD1. After removal of 4 bases from V and 1 base from J, the junction contained 9 bases not matched to a gene. CDR1 and CDR2 (germline): SGHNT, YYREEE (reference sequence). The CDR3 is 17 residues long. The DNA for the CDR3 is TGTGCCAGCAGCCGGACCCCCGGGACAGGGAACACCGGGGAGCTGTTTTTT. Translation gives CASSRTPGTGNTGELFF.

The gene calls are TRBV19 and TRBJ1-2; the D gene is possibly TRBD1 (5 bases). Germline-derived CDR1 and CDR2 are LNHDA and SQIVND (reference sequence). The CDR3 runs 14 residues. Trimming removed 6 bases at V and 8 bases at J, with 19 bases between. The CDR3 bases are TGTGCCAGTAGCAGCCAACTTAGGGGTGGCGGCTACACCTTC. As protein: CASSSQLRGGGYTF.

Concerning this clone itself: The identical CDR3 is also encoded by other nucleotide sequences in the sample. J is TRBJ2-2 and V is TRBV28; no clear D. Looked up from germline, CDR1 is MDHEN and CDR2 is SYDVKM. The CDR3 extends over 13 amino acids. V was cut by 4 bases and J by 1 base, with 4 bases left in between. CDR3 sequence: CASSSRNTGELFF. The DNA for the CDR3 is TGTGCCAGCAGTTCGAGGAACACCGGGGAGCTGTTTTTT. The entire variable domain, with the rest obtained from reference TRBV28 and TRBJ2-2, is as follows: DVKVTQSSRYLVKRTGEKVFLECVQDMDHENMFWYRQDPGLGLRLIYFSYDVKMKEKGDIPEGYSVSREKKERFSLILESASTNQTSMYLCASSSRNTGELFFGEGSRLTVL.

This chain connects TRBV5-6 to TRBJ2-1; TRBD2 agrees at 9 bases. Germline CDR1 reads SGHDT; CDR2 reads YYEEEE. The J segment lost 3 bases and the V segment lost 2 bases, leaving 6 bases of the junction unmatched. CDR3 length equals 16 residues. Here the CDR3 reads CASSFIRTSDYNEQFF. The CDR3 coding sequence is TGTGCCAGCAGCTTCATACGGACTAGCGACTACAATGAGCAGTTCTTC.

This rearrangement joins TRBV21-1 to TRBJ2-1; the table's D call, TRBD2, has no DNA check behind it. TRBV21-1 is assigned pseudogene status. This CDR3 contains 11 residues. This CDR3 is CASSATSLQFF. The CDR3 DNA reads TGTGCCAGCAGCGCAACTAGTTTGCAGTTCTTC.

The rearrangement links TRBV4-2 to TRBJ2-5; 9 bases are a match to TRBD1. The end of the DNA aligns better with TRBJ2-7, so the J call may be wrong. Germline values: CDR1 LGHNA, CDR2 YNFKEQ. This CDR3 is 16 amino acids long. CDR3 nucleotide sequence: TGTGCCAGCAGCCAGGCTACAGGGGGCTCTTTCCACGAGCAGTACTTC. It codes for CASSQATGGSFHEQYF.